This entry describes one T cell receptor beta chain. No antigen is known for it. No per-base quality is available; no much larger clone lies one base away. This record comes from a study of blood T cell repertoires in COVID-19 (dated by TCRdb to 2018 to 2020). As for the study more broadly: Samples covering the acute and convalescent phases of COVID-19 were provided by collaborators in the United States, Italy and Spain. The samples were drawn from two sources: the first 160 participants of the ongoing ImmuneRACE study, and 1,000 to 1,500 subjects contributed by 6 global collaborators. A freely available public database, intended as a resource for researchers studying the immune response to SARS-CoV-2, is where the repertoires were released. HLA class I and class II types, where available, came from metadata supplied by the sample provider rather than from assay-based typing. Nearly every sample came with metadata listing a de-identified subject ID, COVID-19 status, age in years and sex. The dataset comprised deeply sampled blood TCRbeta repertoires from subjects exposed to, actively infected with, or recovered from COVID-19. The prospective study material was composed of cDNA or gDNA derived from T cells, B-cell-depleted T cells, or PBMCs.

TCRbeta CDR3 regions were amplified from genomic DNA by means of the immunoSEQ Assay, a bias-controlled multiplex PCR. The source study handled its data this way. The number of nucleated cells in each sample was estimated from the amplification of reference gene primers within the assay. To quantify the absolute abundance of each unique TCRbeta CDR3 rearrangement, sequence reads were collapsed and filtered. For each sample, productive Simpson clonality was calculated as the square root of Simpson's diversity index across productive rearrangements. This is the immuneACCESS table as TCRdb keeps it, with only in-frame sequences that have V and J called. A part of the clones is gone; compared with another copy, unresolved V genes explain less than half, and the rest is unexplained. That table is the source of V, J and clone size, and D and trimming were worked out from the DNA. The sample data list about 87,000 clones, and over 70% of these were observed just once. Around 10% of the sample belongs to the ten largest clones.

Beyond this particular receptor, the publication reports: Clinical and demographic metadata were provided uncurated, with the amount varying by source and participant.

Each collaborating institution followed its own protocols to collect whole blood in K2EDTA tubes. For TCRbeta analysis, collaborator samples were shipped as frozen whole blood, as isolated PBMCs, or as DNA extracted from either sample type. The germline V gene gives CDR1 as SNHLY and CDR2 as FYNNEI. CDR3 length: 14 amino acids, cysteine to phenylalanine. The read is trimmed to its CDR3 DNA, 42 bases read in frame from base 1. Trimming leaves V shorter by 11 bases and J shorter by 3 bases, with the junction holding 12 bases beyond the gene matches. The TCR comes from an elderly man with acute or convalescent COVID-19. The sample consisted of peripheral blood. The sequence links TRBV2 to TRBJ2-7; 8 bases in the junction line up with TRBD2. The nucleotide sequence reads as follows: TGTGCCGCTACTAGCGGTCCCCCCGGCTACGAGCAGTACTTC. Its protein is CAATSGPPGYEQYF. This CDR3, with the reference TRBV2 and TRBJ2-7 proteins standing in past its ends, gives the full variable domain EPEVTQTPSHQVTQMGQEVILRCVPISNHLYFYWYRQILGQKVEFLVSFYNNEISEKSEIFDDQFSVERPDGSNFTLKIRSTKLEDSAMYFCAATSGPPGYEQYFGPGTRLTVT.